The 14 T cell receptor beta chains in this list originate from one sample, sequenced in a study of blood T cell repertoires in COVID-19. The assay was immunoSEQ multiplex PCR, and TCRdb's table has in-frame clones only and misses some. The table lists approximately 36,000 clones, about nine tenths of them singletons, with 20% in the top ten. The sample comprised peripheral blood. These receptors were collected from a man aged 60-69 years with acute or convalescent COVID-19.

The V call is TRBV18, the J call TRBJ2-7; 8 nucleotides agree with TRBD1. This CDR3 is built from 14 residues. V lost 3 bases and J lost 0; bases outside the gene matches: 1. Germline CDR1 reads KGHSH; CDR2 reads LQKENI. The CDR3 sequence: CASSPGTGSYEQYF. In DNA, the CDR3 is TGTGCCAGCTCACCGGGGACAGGCTCCTACGAGCAGTACTTC.

The CDR3 region is CASRGRQGPNQPQHF. The CDR3, as DNA: TGTGCCAGTAGGGGACGACAGGGACCAAATCAGCCCCAGCATTTT. This chain links TRBV19 with TRBJ1-5; 7 bases align to TRBD1. Germline CDR1 is LNHDA and CDR2 is SQIVND (reference sequence). The CDR3 length is 15 residues. The J segment lost 4 bases and the V segment lost 6 bases, leaving 9 bases of the junction unmatched. The variable domain in full, with the rest retrieved from reference TRBV19 and TRBJ1-5, is DGGITQSPKYLFRKEGQNVTLSCEQNLNHDAMYWYRQDPGQGLRLIYYSQIVNDFQKGDIAEGYSVSREKKESFPLTVTSAQKNPTAFYLCASRGRQGPNQPQHFGDGTRLSIL.

The chain couples TRBV6-5 to TRBJ1-2; D possibly corresponds to TRBD1 (6 bases). Germline loops: CDR1 MNHEY, CDR2 SVGAGI. Trimming took off 7 bases at V and 7 bases at J, with 13 bases between the two ends. The CDR3 totals 12 residues. Here the CDR3 DNA reads TGTGCCAGCACCTGGAGAGGGGGTGGCTACACCTTC. Protein product: CASTWRGGGYTF.

The rearrangement links TRBV5-4 to TRBJ2-5; no firm D call. Between the trimmed V and J ends, which lost 5 bases and 5 bases, there was a span of 13 bases. From germline, CDR1 is SGHNT and CDR2 YYREEE (reference sequence). The CDR3 runs to 13 residues. CDR3 sequence: CASRLWSGETQYF. The CDR3, as DNA: TGTGCCAGCAGACTATGGTCCGGGGAGACCCAGTACTTC.

The chain carries TRBV6-6 and TRBJ1-3; 7 bases agree with TRBD1. V was clipped by 2 bases and J by 2 bases; unmatched bases: 6. Germline lookup yields CDR1 MNHNY and CDR2 SVGAGI (reference sequence). The CDR3 has 16 amino acids. In DNA, the CDR3 is TGTGCCAGCAGTTACGGGACAGTTAATCCTGGAAACACCATATATTTT. This sequence encodes CASSYGTVNPGNTIYF.

V is TRBV6-5 and J is TRBJ1-4; D remains ambiguous. Trimming took off 0 bases at V and 6 bases at J, with 11 bases between the two ends. Germline CDR1 is MNHEY and CDR2 is SVGAGI. The CDR3 is 15 amino acids. The chain's CDR3 is CASSYSGQAYEKLFF. The DNA for the CDR3 is TGTGCCAGCAGTTACTCTGGGCAGGCGTATGAAAAACTGTTTTTT.

The chain joins TRBV3-1 (or the pseudogene TRBV3-2) to TRBJ2-7, with 7 bases fitting TRBD2. The CDR3 consists of 14 residues. J lost 2 bases, V lost 4 bases, and 5 bases had no gene match. The V gene's germline CDR1 is LGHDT and CDR2 YNNKEL (reference sequence). CDR3 residues: CASSRPGGTYEQYF. In DNA, the CDR3 is TGTGCCAGCAGCCGGCCCGGGGGGACCTACGAGCAGTACTTC.

J is TRBJ2-7 and V is TRBV19; TRBD1 might be the D (6 bases). Germline CDR1 and CDR2: LNHDA and SQIVND (reference sequence). This CDR3 has 13 amino acids. V lost 8 bases and J lost 1, with 12 bases in between. The CDR3 protein is CASGTGLSYEQYF. The CDR3, as DNA: TGTGCCAGTGGTACAGGGTTATCCTACGAGCAGTACTTC. The full variable domain, with the rest looked up from reference TRBV19 and TRBJ2-7, is DGGITQSPKYLFRKEGQNVTLSCEQNLNHDAMYWYRQDPGQGLRLIYYSQIVNDFQKGDIAEGYSVSREKKESFPLTVTSAQKNPTAFYLCASGTGLSYEQYFGPGTRLTVT.

The genes are TRBV11-2 and TRBJ2-3; maybe TRBD2 (6 bases). The CDR3 has 16 amino acids. With 5 bases removed from V and 3 bases from J, the gap between germline ends came to 18 bases. Germline values: CDR1 SGHAT, CDR2 FQNNGV. CDR3 nucleotide sequence: TGTGCCAGCAGCCCCCTCGGGGGAAGTGGAACAGATACGCAGTATTTT. Translation: CASSPLGGSGTDTQYF.

The rearrangement uses TRBV7-8 and TRBJ1-3, with D tentatively TRBD1 (6 bases). There are 15 residues in the CDR3. V gave up 5 bases and J gave up 1 base, with 12 bases separating them. Germline CDR1 SGHVS, CDR2 FQNEAQ. As DNA, the CDR3 is TGTGCCAGCAGCGTACAGGGACAATCTGGAAACACCATATATTTT. Amino acids: CASSVQGQSGNTIYF. The full variable domain, its missing parts supplied by reference TRBV7-8 and TRBJ1-3, is GAGVSQSPRYKVAKRGQDVALRCDPISGHVSLFWYQQALGQGPEFLTYFQNEAQLDKSGLPSDRFFAERPEGSVSTLKIQRTQQEDSAVYLCASSVQGQSGNTIYFGEGSWLTVV.

The V and J genes are TRBV7-9 and TRBJ1-1, with a possible D match to TRBD1 (6 bases). Germline lookup yields CDR1 SEHNR and CDR2 FQNEAQ (reference sequence). This CDR3 comprises 15 residues. The V gene lost 1 base and the J gene lost 1 base, with 10 bases spanning the gap. The CDR3 protein is CASSLGGGRNTEAFF. The CDR3 DNA reads as TGTGCCAGCAGCTTAGGTGGGGGCAGGAACACTGAAGCTTTCTTT.

This rearrangement joins TRBV24-1 to TRBJ2-2; D might be TRBD2 (6 bases). Germline CDR1 and CDR2: KGHDR and SFDVKD. V was shortened by 0 bases and J by 9 bases, with 16 bases between the two germline ends. This CDR3 has 16 residues. For the CDR3, the DNA is TGTGCCACCAGTGATTTGGGAAGGGGCGGGGTCCGGGAGCTGTTTTTT. This gives the protein CATSDLGRGGVRELFF.

This clone was detected a few times. The chain uses TRBV5-1 and TRBJ2-1; the D gene is possibly TRBD1 (6 bases). The germline V and J ends were trimmed by 3 bases and 1 base, with 14 bases remaining between them. This CDR3 comprises 16 residues. The germline CDR1 and CDR2 sequences are SGHRS and YFSETQ. The CDR3 loop is CASSSTSDSSYNEQFF. The CDR3 DNA reads as TGCGCCAGCAGCTCCACATCGGACAGTTCCTACAATGAGCAGTTCTTC.

This clone was detected once. The chain links TRBV9 to TRBJ2-2, with D possibly being TRBD2 (6 bases). Trimming cost V 1 base and J 6 bases, with 7 bases left between them. Germline values: CDR1 SGDLS, CDR2 YYNGEE. The CDR3 sequence is 13 residues long. In nucleotides, the CDR3 is TGTGCCAGCAGCGTAACGGGAGCCGGGGAGCTGTTTTTT. This gives the protein CASSVTGAGELFF.